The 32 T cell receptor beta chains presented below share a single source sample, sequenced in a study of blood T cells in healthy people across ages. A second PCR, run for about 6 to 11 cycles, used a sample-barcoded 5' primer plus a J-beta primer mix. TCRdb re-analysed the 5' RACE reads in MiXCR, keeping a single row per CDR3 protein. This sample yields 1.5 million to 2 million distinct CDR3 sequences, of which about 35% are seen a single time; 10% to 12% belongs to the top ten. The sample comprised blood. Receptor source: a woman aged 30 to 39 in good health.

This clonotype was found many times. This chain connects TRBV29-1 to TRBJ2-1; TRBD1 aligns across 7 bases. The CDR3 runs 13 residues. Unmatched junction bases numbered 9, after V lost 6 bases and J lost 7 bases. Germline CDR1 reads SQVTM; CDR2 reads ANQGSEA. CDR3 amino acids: CSVISGTENEQFF. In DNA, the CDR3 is TGCAGCGTGATTTCCGGGACAGAGAATGAGCAGTTCTTC.

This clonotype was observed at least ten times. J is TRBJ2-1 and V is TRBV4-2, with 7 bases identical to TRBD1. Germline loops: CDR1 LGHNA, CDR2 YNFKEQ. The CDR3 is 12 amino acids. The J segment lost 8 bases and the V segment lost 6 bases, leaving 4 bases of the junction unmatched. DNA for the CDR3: TGTGCCAGCAGGGAACAGGGGCATGAGCAGTTCTTC. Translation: CASREQGHEQFF.

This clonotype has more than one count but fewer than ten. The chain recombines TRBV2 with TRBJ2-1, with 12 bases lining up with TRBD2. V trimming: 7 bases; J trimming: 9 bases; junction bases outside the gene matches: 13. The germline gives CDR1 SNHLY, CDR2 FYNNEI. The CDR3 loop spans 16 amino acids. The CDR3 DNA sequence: TGTGCCAGCAAGCGACTAGCGGGGGCCCCCGGGGCTGAGCAGTTCTTC. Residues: CASKRLAGAPGAEQFF.

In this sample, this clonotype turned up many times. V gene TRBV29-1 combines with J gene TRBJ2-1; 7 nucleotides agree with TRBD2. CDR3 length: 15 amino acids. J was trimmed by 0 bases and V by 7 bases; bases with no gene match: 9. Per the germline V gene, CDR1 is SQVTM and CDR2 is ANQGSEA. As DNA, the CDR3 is TGCAGCGCTTCCAAAAGCGGGAACTCCTACAATGAGCAGTTCTTC. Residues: CSASKSGNSYNEQFF.

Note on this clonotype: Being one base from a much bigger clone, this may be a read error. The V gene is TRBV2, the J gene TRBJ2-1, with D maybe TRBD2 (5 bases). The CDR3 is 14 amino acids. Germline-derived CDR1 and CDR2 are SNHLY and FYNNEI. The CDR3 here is CASVGLAVYNVQFF. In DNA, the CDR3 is TGTGCCAGCGTGGGCCTAGCAGTCTACAATGTGCAGTTCTTC.

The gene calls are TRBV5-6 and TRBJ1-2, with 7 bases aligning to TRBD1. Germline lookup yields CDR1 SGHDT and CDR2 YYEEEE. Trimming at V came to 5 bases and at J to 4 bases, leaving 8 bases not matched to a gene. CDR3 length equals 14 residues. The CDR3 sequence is CASSSGTEVYGYTF. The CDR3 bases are TGTGCCAGCAGTTCCGGGACAGAAGTCTATGGCTACACCTTC.

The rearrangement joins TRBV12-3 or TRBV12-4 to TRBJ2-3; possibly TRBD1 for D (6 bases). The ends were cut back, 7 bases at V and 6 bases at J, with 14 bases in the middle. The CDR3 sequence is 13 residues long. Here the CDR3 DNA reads TGTGCCAGCACCACCACAGGGACGGATACGCAGTATTTT. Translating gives CASTTTGTDTQYF.

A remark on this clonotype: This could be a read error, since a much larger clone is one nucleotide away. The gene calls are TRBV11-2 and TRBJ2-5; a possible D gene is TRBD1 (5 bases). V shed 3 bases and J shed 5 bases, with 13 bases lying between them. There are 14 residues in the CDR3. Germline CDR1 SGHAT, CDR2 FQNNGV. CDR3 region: CASSFNRTSETQYF. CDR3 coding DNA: TGTGCCAGCAGCTTTAACAGGACCAGCGAGACCCAGTACTTC.

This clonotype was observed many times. This CDR3 is CASSPGGFYGYTF. The CDR3, as DNA: TGTGCCAGCAGCCCTGGGGGGTTCTATGGCTACACCTTC. The chain joins TRBV7-9 to TRBJ1-2, with D perhaps matching TRBD1 (5 bases). The CDR3 length is 13 residues. The V end was cut by 5 bases, the J end by 4 bases, with 11 bases between. CDR1 SEHNR and CDR2 FQNEAQ come from the germline V gene (reference sequence).

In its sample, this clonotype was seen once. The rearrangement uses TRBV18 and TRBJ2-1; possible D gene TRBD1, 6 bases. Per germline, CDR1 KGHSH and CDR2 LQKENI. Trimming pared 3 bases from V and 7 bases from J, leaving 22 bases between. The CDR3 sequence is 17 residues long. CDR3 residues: CASSPTTGSYLGNEQFF. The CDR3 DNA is TGTGCCAGCTCACCTACAACAGGGTCCTACCTTGGGAATGAGCAGTTCTTC.

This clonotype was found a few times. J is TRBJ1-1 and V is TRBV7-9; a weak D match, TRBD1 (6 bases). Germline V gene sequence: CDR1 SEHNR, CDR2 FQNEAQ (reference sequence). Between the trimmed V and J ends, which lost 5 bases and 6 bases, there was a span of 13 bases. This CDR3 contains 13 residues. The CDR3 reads CASSLGTLAEAFF. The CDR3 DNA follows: TGTGCCAGCAGCCTCGGGACACTTGCTGAAGCTTTCTTT.

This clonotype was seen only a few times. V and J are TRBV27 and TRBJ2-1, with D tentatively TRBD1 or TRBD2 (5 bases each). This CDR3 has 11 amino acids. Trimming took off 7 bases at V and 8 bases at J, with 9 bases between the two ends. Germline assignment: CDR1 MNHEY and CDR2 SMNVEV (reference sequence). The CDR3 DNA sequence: TGTGCCAGCACGGGGCTTCATGAGCAGTTCTTC. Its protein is CASTGLHEQFF.

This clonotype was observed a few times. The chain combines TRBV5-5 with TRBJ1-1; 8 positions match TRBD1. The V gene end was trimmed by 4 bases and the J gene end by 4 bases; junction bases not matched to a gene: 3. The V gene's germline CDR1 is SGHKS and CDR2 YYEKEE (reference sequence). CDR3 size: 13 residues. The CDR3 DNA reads TGTGCCAGCAGCGGACAGGGCTTCACTGAAGCTTTCTTT. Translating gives CASSGQGFTEAFF.

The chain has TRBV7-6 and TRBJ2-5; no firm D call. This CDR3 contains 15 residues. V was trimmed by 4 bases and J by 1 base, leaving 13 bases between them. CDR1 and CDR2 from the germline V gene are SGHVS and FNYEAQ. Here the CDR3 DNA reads TGTGCCAGCAGCTCCCCCTCTACAACCCAAGAGACCCAGTACTTC. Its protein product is CASSSPSTTQETQYF.

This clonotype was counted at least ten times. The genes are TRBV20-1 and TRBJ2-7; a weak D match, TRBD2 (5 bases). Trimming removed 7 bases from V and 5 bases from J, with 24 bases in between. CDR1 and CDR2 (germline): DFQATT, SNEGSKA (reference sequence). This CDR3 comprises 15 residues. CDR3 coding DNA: TGCAGTGGAAAATCTATGAGACCCAACGGGGACGAGCAGTACTTC. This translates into CSGKSMRPNGDEQYF.

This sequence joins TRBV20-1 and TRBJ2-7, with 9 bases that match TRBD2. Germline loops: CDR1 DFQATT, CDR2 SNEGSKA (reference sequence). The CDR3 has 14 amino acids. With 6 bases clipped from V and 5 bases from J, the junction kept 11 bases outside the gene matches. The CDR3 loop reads CSARREGEWNEQYF. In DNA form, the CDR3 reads TGCAGTGCCAGGCGGGAGGGGGAGTGGAACGAGCAGTACTTC.

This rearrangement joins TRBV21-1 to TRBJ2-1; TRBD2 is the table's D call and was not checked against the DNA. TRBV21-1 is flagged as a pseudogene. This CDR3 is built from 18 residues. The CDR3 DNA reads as TGTGCCAGCAACCTGCGGCCTAGCGGGAAGAGCTCCTACAATGAGCAGTTCTTC. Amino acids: CASNLRPSGKSSYNEQFF.

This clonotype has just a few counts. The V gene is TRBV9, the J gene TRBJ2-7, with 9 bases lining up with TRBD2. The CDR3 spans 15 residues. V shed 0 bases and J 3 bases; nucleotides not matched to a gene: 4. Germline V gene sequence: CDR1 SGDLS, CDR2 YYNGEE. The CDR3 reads CASSVDAGGYYEQYF. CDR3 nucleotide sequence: TGTGCCAGCAGCGTAGATGCGGGGGGGTACTACGAGCAGTACTTC. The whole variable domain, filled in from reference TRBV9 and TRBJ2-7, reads DSGVTQTPKHLITATGQRVTLRCSPRSGDLSVYWYQQSLDQGLQFLIQYYNGEERAKGNILERFSAQQFPDLHSELNLSSLELGDSALYFCASSVDAGGYYEQYFGPGTRLTVT.

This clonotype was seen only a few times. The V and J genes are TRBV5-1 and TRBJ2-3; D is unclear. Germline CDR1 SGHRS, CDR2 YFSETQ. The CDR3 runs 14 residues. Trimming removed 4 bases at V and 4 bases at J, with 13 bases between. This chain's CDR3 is CASSHPARPDTQYF. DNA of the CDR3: TGCGCCAGCAGCCACCCGGCTCGGCCAGATACGCAGTATTTT.

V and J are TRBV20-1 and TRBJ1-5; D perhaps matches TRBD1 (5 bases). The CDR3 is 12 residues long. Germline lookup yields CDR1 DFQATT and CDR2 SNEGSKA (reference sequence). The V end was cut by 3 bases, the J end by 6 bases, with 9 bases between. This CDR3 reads CSARMGGQPQHF. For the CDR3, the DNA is TGCAGTGCTAGGATGGGGGGTCAGCCCCAGCATTTT.

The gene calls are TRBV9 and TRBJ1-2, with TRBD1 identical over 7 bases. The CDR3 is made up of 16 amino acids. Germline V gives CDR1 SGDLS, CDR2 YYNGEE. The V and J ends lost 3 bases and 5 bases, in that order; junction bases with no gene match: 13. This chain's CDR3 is CASSGRSQGIPYGYTF. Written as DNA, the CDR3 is TGTGCCAGCAGCGGCCGATCACAGGGGATCCCTTATGGCTACACCTTC.

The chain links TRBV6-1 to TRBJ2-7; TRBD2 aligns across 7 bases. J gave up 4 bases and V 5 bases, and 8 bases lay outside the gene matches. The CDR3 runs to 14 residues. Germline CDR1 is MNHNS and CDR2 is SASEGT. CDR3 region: CASSSLAEAYEQYF. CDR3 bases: TGTGCCAGCAGTAGCCTAGCGGAGGCTTACGAGCAGTACTTC.

The CDR3 sequence: CASSSTRTGGVYGYTF. CDR3 DNA: TGTGCCAGCAGCTCCACCCGGACAGGGGGGGTCTATGGCTACACCTTC. J is TRBJ1-2 and V is TRBV7-9, with TRBD1 identical over 10 bases. Germline V gene sequence: CDR1 SEHNR, CDR2 FQNEAQ (reference sequence). The CDR3 contains 16 residues. The V segment lost 4 bases and the J segment 4 bases; nucleotides outside the gene matches: 9.

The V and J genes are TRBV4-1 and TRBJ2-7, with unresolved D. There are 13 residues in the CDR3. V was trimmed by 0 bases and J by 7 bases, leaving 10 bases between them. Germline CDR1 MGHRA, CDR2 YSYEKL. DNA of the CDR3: TGCGCCAGCAGCCAAGATCGCGTTCGGGAGCAGTACTTC. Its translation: CASSQDRVREQYF.

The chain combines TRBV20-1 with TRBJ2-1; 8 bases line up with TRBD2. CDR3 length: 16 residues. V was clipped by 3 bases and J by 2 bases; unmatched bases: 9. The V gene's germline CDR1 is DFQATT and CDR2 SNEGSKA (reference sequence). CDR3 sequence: CSARAPSGSTYNEQFF. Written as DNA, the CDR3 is TGCAGTGCTAGGGCGCCCAGCGGGAGCACCTACAATGAGCAGTTCTTC.

The CDR3 DNA is TGCGCCAGCAGCCAAGAGGGTAACAGGAGGACGTACGAGCAGTACTTC. Amino acid sequence: CASSQEGNRRTYEQYF. The chain joins TRBV4-1 to TRBJ2-7; D may be TRBD1 or TRBD2 (5 bases each). V dropped 0 bases and J dropped 4 bases, with 16 bases sitting between them. CDR1 MGHRA and CDR2 YSYEKL come from the germline V gene. CDR3 length equals 16 residues.

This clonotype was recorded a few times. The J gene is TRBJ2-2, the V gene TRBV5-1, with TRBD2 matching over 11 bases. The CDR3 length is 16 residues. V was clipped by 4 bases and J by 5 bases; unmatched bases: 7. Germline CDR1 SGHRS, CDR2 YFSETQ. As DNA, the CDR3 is TGCGCCAGCAGCCCGGCCCGGACTAGCGGGACCGGGGAGCTGTTTTTT. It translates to CASSPARTSGTGELFF.

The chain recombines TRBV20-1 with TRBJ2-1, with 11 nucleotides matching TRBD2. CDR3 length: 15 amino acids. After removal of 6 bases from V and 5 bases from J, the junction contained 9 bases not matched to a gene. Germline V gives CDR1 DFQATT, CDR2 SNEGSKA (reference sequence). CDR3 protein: CSAEPGTSGNNEQFF. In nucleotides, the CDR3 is TGCAGTGCCGAACCCGGGACTAGCGGCAACAATGAGCAGTTCTTC.

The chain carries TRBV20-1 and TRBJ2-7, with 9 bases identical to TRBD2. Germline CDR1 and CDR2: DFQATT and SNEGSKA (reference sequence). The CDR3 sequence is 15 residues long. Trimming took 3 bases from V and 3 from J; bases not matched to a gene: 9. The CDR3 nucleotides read TGCAGTGCTAGGGTAGCGGGAGAAAGCCTCTACGAGCAGTACTTC. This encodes CSARVAGESLYEQYF.

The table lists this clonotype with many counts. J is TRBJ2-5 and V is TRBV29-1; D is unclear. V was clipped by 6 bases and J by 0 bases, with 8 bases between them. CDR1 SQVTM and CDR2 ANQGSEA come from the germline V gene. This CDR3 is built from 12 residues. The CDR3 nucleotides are TGCAGCGTGATTGGTTACCAAGAGACCCAGTACTTC. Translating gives CSVIGYQETQYF.

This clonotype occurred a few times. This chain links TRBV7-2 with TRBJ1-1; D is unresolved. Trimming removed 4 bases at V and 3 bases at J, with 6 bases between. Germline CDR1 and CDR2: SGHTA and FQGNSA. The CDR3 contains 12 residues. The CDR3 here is CASSWQYTEAFF. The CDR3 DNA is TGTGCCAGCAGCTGGCAGTACACTGAAGCTTTCTTT.

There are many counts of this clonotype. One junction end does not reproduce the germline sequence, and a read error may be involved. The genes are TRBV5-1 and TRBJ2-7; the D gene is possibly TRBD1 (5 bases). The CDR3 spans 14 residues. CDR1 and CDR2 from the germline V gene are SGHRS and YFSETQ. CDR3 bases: TGTGCCAGCAGCCCCGGACAAGGCGCGCGCGAGCAGTACTTC. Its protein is CASSPGQGAREQYF.